Below, 24 T cell receptor beta chains from the same sample are listed, as sequenced in a study of a mutant IDH1 vaccine in newly diagnosed glioma. Time point defined: week 23, last vaccination. It was 300 ug of mutant IDH1 20-mer peptide that made up each vaccine dose, given with topical imiquimod. The table came from immunoSEQ multiplex PCR; TCRdb's copy has only in-frame clones and leaves some out. In the table there are 35,000 to 40,000 clones, roughly four fifths of which are singletons. Their antigen targets remain unknown. The material was PBMCs, obtained from a glioma patient whose treatment included an IDH1 peptide vaccine. These receptors all come from a man between 40 and 49 years old with glioma.

The chain carries TRBV11-3 and TRBJ2-1, with 7 nucleotides matching TRBD2. The CDR3 sequence is 14 residues long. The junction had 9 bases not matched to a gene; V was cut back by 4 bases and J by 9 bases. Per germline, CDR1 SGHNT and CDR2 YENEEA. The CDR3 region has the DNA TGTGCCAGCAGCTCCTTCGGCGGGAGCTCTGAGCAGTTCTTC. Translated: CASSSFGGSSEQFF.

V usage is TRBV18 and J usage is TRBJ1-2; D is undetermined. The CDR3 covers 16 residues. The germline V and J ends were trimmed by 1 base and 4 bases, with 16 bases remaining between them. The germline gives CDR1 KGHSH, CDR2 LQKENI. The CDR3: CASSPQVSGIGYGYTF. The CDR3 nucleotides are TGTGCCAGCTCACCACAAGTCAGCGGGATCGGCTATGGCTACACCTTC.

For the CDR3, the DNA is TGTGCCAGCAGCTGGATCAACTCGAACACCGGGGAGCTGTTTTTT. It encodes CASSWINSNTGELFF. This chain joins TRBV7-8 and TRBJ2-2; no clear D gene. The CDR3 extends over 15 amino acids. Germline V gene sequence: CDR1 SGHVS, CDR2 FQNEAQ. The V gene lost 4 bases and the J gene lost 0 bases, with 9 bases spanning the gap.

This chain joins TRBV19 and TRBJ2-7; 7 bases map to TRBD2. The trim removed 6 bases at V and 5 bases at J, leaving 10 bases unmatched. CDR1 LNHDA and CDR2 SQIVND come from the germline V gene (reference sequence). This CDR3 has 14 amino acids. The CDR3, as DNA: TGTGCCAGTAGCCTCAAGGGAGGGGTAAACGAGCAGTACTTC. Translating gives CASSLKGGVNEQYF. Looking up the rest from reference TRBV19 and TRBJ2-7 gives the full variable domain: DGGITQSPKYLFRKEGQNVTLSCEQNLNHDAMYWYRQDPGQGLRLIYYSQIVNDFQKGDIAEGYSVSREKKESFPLTVTSAQKNPTAFYLCASSLKGGVNEQYFGPGTRLTVT.

The rearrangement joins TRBV7-6 to TRBJ2-3, with D tentatively TRBD2 (5 bases). Germline CDR1 is SGHVS and CDR2 is FNYEAQ. This CDR3 spans 13 amino acids. V lost 3 bases to trimming and J lost 2 bases, with 6 bases between them. The DNA for the CDR3 is TGTGCCAGCAGCTTGAGGGACACAGATACGCAGTATTTT. Amino acid sequence: CASSLRDTDTQYF.

The chain links TRBV5-4 to TRBJ2-7; D might be TRBD1 (5 bases). Germline values: CDR1 SGHNT, CDR2 YYREEE (reference sequence). The ends were cut back, 3 bases at V and 3 bases at J, with 13 bases in the middle. The length of the CDR3 is 14 residues. CDR3 coding DNA: TGTGCCAGCAGCTCCTTAGACAGTAACTACGAGCAGTACTTC. Protein: CASSSLDSNYEQYF.

The rearrangement uses TRBV7-2 and TRBJ1-5; 7 nucleotides line up with TRBD1. Germline lookup yields CDR1 SGHTA and CDR2 FQGNSA. V lost 1 base to trimming and J lost 4 bases; unmatched junction nucleotides: 7. This CDR3 has 16 amino acids. CDR3 protein: CASSLETGLGNQPQHF. CDR3 DNA: TGTGCCAGCAGCTTAGAGACAGGGTTGGGGAATCAGCCCCAGCATTTT. Full variable domain (missing parts from reference TRBV7-2 and TRBJ1-5): GAGVSQSPSNKVTEKGKDVELRCDPISGHTALYWYRQSLGQGLEFLIYFQGNSAPDKSGLPSDRFSAERTGGSVSTLTIQRTQQEDSAVYLCASSLETGLGNQPQHFGDGTRLSIL.

This chain links TRBV5-1 with TRBJ1-2; 7 nucleotides match TRBD1. Germline V gene sequence: CDR1 SGHRS, CDR2 YFSETQ. V lost 5 bases and J lost 0; bases outside the gene matches: 4. The CDR3 covers 14 residues. The CDR3 region has the DNA TGCGCCAGCAGAACAGGGGCCTCTAACTATGGCTACACCTTC. Translating it yields CASRTGASNYGYTF.

J is TRBJ2-5 and V is TRBV11-2; D tentatively reads TRBD1 or TRBD2 (5 bases each). The end of the DNA aligns better with TRBJ2-7, so the J call may be wrong. Germline CDR1 reads SGHAT; CDR2 reads FQNNGV. This CDR3 has 13 amino acids. The CDR3 here is CASSSGADYEQYF. CDR3 coding DNA: TGTGCCAGCAGCTCCGGGGCTGACTACGAGCAGTACTTC.

This chain joins TRBV7-8 and TRBJ1-5; no clear D. Germline V lookup: CDR1 SGHVS, CDR2 FQNEAQ. This CDR3 has 17 residues. V gave up 4 bases and J gave up 2 bases, with 18 bases separating them. The CDR3 region is CASSSNLGNGGNQPQHF. The CDR3 DNA reads TGTGCCAGCAGCTCCAACCTAGGCAATGGGGGCAATCAGCCCCAGCATTTT.

The chain carries TRBV27 and TRBJ2-2, with unresolved D. Germline V gene data show CDR1 as MNHEY and CDR2 as SMNVEV (reference sequence). CDR3 length: 12 residues. V lost 2 bases to trimming and J lost 7 bases, with 5 bases between them. The CDR3 DNA reads as TGTGCCAGCAGTTTAATTAGCGGGGAGCTGTTTTTT. Translating gives CASSLISGELFF.

This clone was detected only a few times. This rearrangement joins TRBV6-5 to TRBJ1-2, with 8 bases identical to TRBD1. The V gene end was trimmed by 4 bases and the J gene end by 8 bases; junction bases not matched to a gene: 6. The germline V gene encodes CDR1 MNHEY and CDR2 SVGAGI. The CDR3 sequence is 13 residues long. The chain's CDR3 is CASSWSGGGGYTF. CDR3 coding DNA: TGTGCCAGCAGTTGGTCAGGGGGCGGGGGCTACACCTTC.

The V gene is TRBV30, the J gene TRBJ1-5; 7 bases fit TRBD1. V was pared by 1 base and J by 3 bases, with 6 bases of the junction left unmatched. Germline loops: CDR1 GTSNPN, CDR2 SVGIG (reference sequence). The CDR3 totals 15 residues. The CDR3 sequence is CAWSDQGGINQPQHF. CDR3 coding DNA: TGTGCCTGGAGTGACCAGGGGGGTATCAATCAGCCCCAGCATTTT.

This chain joins TRBV5-4 and TRBJ2-7; D is perhaps TRBD1 or TRBD2 (6 bases each). From germline, CDR1 is SGHNT and CDR2 YYREEE (reference sequence). This CDR3 contains 11 residues. Trimming shortened V by 4 bases and J by 6 bases, and 8 bases separated the two germline ends. CDR3 in amino acids: CASSGGLEQYF. The CDR3 DNA is TGTGCCAGCAGCGGGGGGCTCGAGCAGTACTTC.

CDR3 coding DNA: TGTGCCAGCAGCTTAGGTCTTATAGCGGGGTCAAAGCAAGAGACCCAGTACTTC. This gives the protein CASSLGLIAGSKQETQYF. The V gene is TRBV11-3, the J gene TRBJ2-5; 8 bases agree with TRBD2. This CDR3 is 18 amino acids long. Germline trimming cut 1 base from V and 2 bases from J; bases unmatched to any gene: 12. Germline V gene sequence: CDR1 SGHNT, CDR2 YENEEA.

The chain recombines TRBV4-2 with TRBJ2-5; 7 nucleotides agree with TRBD1. The J call may not be correct, given that the DNA end is closer to TRBJ2-7. The CDR3 covers 16 residues. Germline V gives CDR1 LGHNA, CDR2 YNFKEQ. The CDR3 reads CASSPGSGDSAYEQYF. The CDR3 nucleotides are TGTGCCAGCAGCCCCGGTTCCGGGGACAGTGCTTACGAGCAGTACTTC.

The rearrangement links TRBV2 to TRBJ1-5; TRBD1 might be the D (6 bases). CDR3 size: 15 residues. The V gene's germline CDR1 is SNHLY and CDR2 FYNNEI. Trimming shortened V by 4 bases and J by 1 base, and 11 bases separated the two germline ends. CDR3 sequence reads: CASSAGGGSNQPQHF. In nucleotides, the CDR3 is TGTGCCAGCAGTGCGGGGGGCGGGAGCAATCAGCCCCAGCATTTT.

The V call is TRBV7-2, the J call TRBJ2-6; 11 bases map to TRBD2. The germline V gene has CDR1 SGHTA and CDR2 FQGNSA. There are 19 residues in the CDR3. Losses at the gene ends were 5 bases for V and 5 bases for J; bases not matched to a gene: 14. Here the CDR3 reads CASSLRRASGGRWANVLTF. For the CDR3, the DNA is TGTGCCAGCAGCCTACGGAGGGCTAGCGGGGGGCGTTGGGCCAACGTCCTGACTTTC.

The V gene is TRBV6-1, the J gene TRBJ2-5; TRBD1 matches at 7 bases. Unmatched junction bases numbered 9, after V lost 4 bases and J lost 4 bases. In germline, CDR1 is MNHNS, CDR2 SASEGT. The CDR3 is made up of 15 amino acids. The CDR3 sequence: CASSGRRPGGETQYF. The CDR3 coding sequence is TGTGCCAGCAGTGGCCGGAGGCCAGGGGGAGAGACCCAGTACTTC.

The chain couples TRBV5-5 to TRBJ2-7, with no clear D. The length of the CDR3 is 15 residues. Trimming left V 4 bases short and J 0 bases short, with 14 bases between. Germline CDR1 SGHKS, CDR2 YYEKEE (reference sequence). CDR3 nucleotide sequence: TGTGCCAGCAGCGCCAGATTTTTTAGCTCCTACGAGCAGTACTTC. Its translation: CASSARFFSSYEQYF.

This CDR3 reads CASSFDVRGFGGAFF. CDR3 DNA: TGTGCCAGCAGCTTTGACGTACGGGGATTCGGTGGGGCTTTCTTT. This chain joins TRBV7-2 and TRBJ1-1, with unresolved D. V was clipped by 3 bases and J by 11 bases, with 22 bases between them. Germline CDR1 SGHTA, CDR2 FQGNSA. The CDR3 is 15 residues long.

This chain links TRBV6-6 with TRBJ1-1; 8 positions agree with TRBD1. This CDR3 region has 14 residues. The junction had 3 bases not matched to a gene; V was cut back by 5 bases and J by 1 base. Germline V lookup: CDR1 MNHNY, CDR2 SVGAGI (reference sequence). The DNA for the CDR3 is TGTGCCAGCAGTGGGACAGGTTCGAACACTGAAGCTTTCTTT. This translates into CASSGTGSNTEAFF.

In DNA, the CDR3 is TGTGCCAGCACCGTGACAGACTCCTACGAGCAGTACTTC. Amino acid sequence: CASTVTDSYEQYF. This chain connects TRBV5-4 to TRBJ2-7; perhaps TRBD1 as D (5 bases). CDR1 and CDR2 (germline): SGHNT, YYREEE (reference sequence). This CDR3 has 13 amino acids. Trimming pared 6 bases from V and 0 bases from J, leaving 10 bases between.

This clone was seen only once. This rearrangement joins TRBV4-3 to TRBJ1-2; possibly TRBD1 for D (6 bases). The CDR3 consists of 15 residues. The germline gives CDR1 LGHNA, CDR2 YSLEER. V was shortened by 0 bases and J by 3 bases, with 11 bases between the two germline ends. DNA for the CDR3: TGCGCCAGCAGCCAAGATCCGGGGACACACTATGGCTACACCTTC. It is translated as CASSQDPGTHYGYTF.